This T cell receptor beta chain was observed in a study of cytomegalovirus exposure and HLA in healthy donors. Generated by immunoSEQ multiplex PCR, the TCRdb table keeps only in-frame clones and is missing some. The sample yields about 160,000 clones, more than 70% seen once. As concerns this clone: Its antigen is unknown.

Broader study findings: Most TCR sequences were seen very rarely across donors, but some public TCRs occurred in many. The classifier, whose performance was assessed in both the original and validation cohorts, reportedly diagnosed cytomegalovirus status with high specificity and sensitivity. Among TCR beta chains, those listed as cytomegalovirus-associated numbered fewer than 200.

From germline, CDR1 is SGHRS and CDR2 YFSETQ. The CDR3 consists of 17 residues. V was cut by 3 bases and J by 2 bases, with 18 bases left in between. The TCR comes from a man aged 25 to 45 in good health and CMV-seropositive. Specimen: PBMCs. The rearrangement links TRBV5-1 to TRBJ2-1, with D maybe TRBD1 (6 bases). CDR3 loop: CASSSFLQGQPYNEQFF. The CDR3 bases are TGCGCCAGCAGCTCCTTTCTACAGGGACAACCCTACAATGAGCAGTTCTTC.